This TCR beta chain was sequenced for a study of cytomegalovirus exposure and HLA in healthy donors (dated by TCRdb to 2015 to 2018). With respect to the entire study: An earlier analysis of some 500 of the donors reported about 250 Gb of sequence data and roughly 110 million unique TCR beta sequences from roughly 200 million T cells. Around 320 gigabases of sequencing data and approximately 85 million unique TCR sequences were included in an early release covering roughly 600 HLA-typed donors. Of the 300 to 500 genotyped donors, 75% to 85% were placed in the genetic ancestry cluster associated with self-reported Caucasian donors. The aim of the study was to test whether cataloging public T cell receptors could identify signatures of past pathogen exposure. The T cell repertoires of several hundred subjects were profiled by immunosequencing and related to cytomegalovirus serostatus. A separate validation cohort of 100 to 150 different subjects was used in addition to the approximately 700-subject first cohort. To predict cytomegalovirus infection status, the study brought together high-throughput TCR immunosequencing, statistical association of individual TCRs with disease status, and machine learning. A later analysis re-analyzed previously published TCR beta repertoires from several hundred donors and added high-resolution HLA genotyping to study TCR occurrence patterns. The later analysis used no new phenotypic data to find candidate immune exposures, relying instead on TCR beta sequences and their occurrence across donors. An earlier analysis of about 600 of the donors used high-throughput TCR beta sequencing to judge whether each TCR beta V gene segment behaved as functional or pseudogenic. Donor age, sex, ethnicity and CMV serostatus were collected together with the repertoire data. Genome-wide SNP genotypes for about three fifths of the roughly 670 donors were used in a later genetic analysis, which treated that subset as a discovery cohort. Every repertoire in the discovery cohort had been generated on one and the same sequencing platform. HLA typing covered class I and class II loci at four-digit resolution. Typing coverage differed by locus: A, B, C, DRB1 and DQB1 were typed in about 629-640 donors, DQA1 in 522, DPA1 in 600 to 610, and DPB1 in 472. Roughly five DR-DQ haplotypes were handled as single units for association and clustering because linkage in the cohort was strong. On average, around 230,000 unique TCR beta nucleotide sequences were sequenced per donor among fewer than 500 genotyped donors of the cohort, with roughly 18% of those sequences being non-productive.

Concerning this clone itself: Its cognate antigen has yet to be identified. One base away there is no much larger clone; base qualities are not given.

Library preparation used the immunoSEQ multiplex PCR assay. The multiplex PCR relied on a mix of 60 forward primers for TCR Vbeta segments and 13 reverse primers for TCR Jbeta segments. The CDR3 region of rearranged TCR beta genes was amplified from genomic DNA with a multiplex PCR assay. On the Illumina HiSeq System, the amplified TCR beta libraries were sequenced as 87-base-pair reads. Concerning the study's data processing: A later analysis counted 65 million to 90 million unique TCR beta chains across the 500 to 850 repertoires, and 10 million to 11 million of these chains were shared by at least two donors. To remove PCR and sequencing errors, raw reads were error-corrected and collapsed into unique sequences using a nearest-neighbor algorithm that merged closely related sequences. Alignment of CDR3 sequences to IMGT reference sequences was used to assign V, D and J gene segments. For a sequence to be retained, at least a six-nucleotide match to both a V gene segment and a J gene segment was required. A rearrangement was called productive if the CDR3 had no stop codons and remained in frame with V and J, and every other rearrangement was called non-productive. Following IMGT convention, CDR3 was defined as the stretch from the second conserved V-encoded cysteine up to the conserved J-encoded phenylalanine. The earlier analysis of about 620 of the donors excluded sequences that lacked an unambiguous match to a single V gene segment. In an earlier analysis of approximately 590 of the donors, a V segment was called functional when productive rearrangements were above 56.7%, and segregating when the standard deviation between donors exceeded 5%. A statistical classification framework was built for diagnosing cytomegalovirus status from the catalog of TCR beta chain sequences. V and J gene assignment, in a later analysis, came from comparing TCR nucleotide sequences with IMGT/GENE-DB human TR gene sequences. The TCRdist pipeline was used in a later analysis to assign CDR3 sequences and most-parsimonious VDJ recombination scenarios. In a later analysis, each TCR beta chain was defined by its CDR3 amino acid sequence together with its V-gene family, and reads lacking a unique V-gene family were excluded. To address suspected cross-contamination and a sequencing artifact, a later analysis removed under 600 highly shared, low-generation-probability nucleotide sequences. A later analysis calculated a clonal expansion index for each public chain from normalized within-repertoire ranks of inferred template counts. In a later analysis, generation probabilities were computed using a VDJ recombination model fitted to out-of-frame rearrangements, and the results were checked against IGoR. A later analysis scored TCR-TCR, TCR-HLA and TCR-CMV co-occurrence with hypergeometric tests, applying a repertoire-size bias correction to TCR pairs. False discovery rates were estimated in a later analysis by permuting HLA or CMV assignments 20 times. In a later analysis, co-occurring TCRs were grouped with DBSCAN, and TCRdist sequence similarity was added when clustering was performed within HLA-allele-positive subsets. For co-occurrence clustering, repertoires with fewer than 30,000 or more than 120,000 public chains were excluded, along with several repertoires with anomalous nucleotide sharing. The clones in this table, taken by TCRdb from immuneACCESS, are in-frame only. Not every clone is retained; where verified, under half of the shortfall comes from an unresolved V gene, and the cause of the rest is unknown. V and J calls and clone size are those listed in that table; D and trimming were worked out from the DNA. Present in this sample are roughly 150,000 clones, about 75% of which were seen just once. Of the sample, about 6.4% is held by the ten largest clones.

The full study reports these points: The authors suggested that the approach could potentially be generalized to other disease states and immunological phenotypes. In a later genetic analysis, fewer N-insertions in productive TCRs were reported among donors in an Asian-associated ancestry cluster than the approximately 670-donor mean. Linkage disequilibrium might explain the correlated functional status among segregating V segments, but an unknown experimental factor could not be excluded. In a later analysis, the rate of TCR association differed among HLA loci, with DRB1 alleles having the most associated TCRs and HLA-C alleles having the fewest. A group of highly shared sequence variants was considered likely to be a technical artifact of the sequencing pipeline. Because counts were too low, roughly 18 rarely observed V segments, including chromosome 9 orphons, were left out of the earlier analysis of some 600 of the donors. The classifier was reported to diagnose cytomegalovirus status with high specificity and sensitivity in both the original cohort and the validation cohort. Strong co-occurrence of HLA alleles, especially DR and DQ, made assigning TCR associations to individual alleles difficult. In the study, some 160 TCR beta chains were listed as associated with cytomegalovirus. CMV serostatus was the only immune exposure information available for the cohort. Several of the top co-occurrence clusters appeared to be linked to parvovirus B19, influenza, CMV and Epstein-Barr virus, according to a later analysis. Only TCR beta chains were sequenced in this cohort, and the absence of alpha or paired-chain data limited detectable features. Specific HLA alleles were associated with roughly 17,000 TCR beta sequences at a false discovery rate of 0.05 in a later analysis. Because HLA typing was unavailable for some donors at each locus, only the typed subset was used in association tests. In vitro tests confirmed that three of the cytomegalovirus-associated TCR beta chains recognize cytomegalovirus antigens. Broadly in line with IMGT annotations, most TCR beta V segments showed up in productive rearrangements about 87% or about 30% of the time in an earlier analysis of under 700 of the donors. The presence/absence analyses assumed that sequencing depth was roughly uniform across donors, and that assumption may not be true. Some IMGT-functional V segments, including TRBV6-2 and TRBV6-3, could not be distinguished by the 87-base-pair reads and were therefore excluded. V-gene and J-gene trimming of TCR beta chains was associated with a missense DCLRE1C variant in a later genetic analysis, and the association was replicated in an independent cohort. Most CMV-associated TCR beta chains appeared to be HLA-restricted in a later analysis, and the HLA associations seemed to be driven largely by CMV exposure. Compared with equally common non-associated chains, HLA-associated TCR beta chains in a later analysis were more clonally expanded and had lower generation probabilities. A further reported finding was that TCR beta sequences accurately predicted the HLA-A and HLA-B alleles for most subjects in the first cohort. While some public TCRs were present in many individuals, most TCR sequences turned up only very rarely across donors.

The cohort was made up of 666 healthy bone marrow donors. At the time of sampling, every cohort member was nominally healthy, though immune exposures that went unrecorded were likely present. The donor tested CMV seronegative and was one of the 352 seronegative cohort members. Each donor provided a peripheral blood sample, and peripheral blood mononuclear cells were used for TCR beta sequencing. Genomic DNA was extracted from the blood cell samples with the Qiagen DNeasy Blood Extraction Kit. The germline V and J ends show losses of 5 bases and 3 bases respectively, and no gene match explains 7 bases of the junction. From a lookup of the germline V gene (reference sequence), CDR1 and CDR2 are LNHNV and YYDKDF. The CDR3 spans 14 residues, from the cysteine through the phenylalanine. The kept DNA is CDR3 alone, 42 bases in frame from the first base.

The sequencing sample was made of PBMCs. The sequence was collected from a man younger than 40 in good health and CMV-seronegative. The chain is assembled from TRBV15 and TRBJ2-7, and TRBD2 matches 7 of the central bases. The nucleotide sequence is TGTGCCACCAGCCTAGACCAGCGGGGCTACGAGCAGTACTTC. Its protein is CATSLDQRGYEQYF.